This T cell receptor (beta chain) was sequenced during a study of glioma-infiltrating T cells. Study-level points and caveats: CDR3 overlap between tissue and blood was very small.

V shed 8 bases, J shed 5 bases, and the junction held 13 bases outside the gene matches. CDR1 and CDR2 (germline): MDHEN, SYDVKM. CDR3 length: 15 amino acids. This clonotype was observed many times. Its specificity is not known. The iRepertoire nested amplicon-rescue multiplex PCR amplified TCR alpha and beta CDR3s from RNA. One-step reverse transcription and amplification started from about 100-400 ng of tissue mRNA or PBMC total RNA. TCRdb itself ran the multiplex PCR reads through MiXCR, one entry per CDR3 protein. The table includes some 99,000 distinct CDR3 sequences, around a quarter detected once.

The rearrangement uses TRBV28 and TRBJ2-7; 9 nucleotides line up with TRBD1. Sequencing input: glioma tissue, nonneoplastic brain tissue, or PBMCs (not recorded which). The receptor was derived from a human donor with low-grade glioma or glioblastoma, undergoing nonglioma brain surgery, or in good health (not recorded which). The CDR3 here is CASYSVGDRVHEQYF. DNA for the CDR3: TGTGCCAGCTATTCGGTCGGGGACAGGGTCCACGAGCAGTACTTC.